This section outlines one T cell receptor beta chain sequence together with its context. The sample belongs to a study of blood T cell repertoires in COVID-19. Overall study context: From the United States, Italy and Spain came samples of acute and convalescent COVID-19.

The V gene's germline CDR1 is SGHRS and CDR2 YFSETQ. V lost 3 bases to trimming and J lost 5 bases; unmatched junction nucleotides: 1. This CDR3 is 14 amino acids long. Measured with immunoSEQ multiplex PCR; TCRdb has only the in-frame clones, and not every one. The sample holds under 200,000 clones, approximately 90% seen once. This sequence joins TRBV5-1 and TRBJ2-2, with 10 nucleotides matching TRBD1. Input material: peripheral blood. This TCR derives from a man in his fifties or sixties with active or convalescent COVID-19. CDR3 in amino acids: CASSWDRGTGELFF. CDR3 DNA sequence: TGCGCCAGCAGCTGGGACAGGGGAACCGGGGAGCTGTTTTTT.